These 16 T cell receptor beta chains originate from one sample sequenced in a study of T cells in Graves' hyperthyroidism and ophthalmopathy. Amplified TCR beta CDR3 regions derived from RNA transcripts. First-round RT-PCR targeting the TCR CDR3 was performed with the HTBI primer set. TCRdb passed the multiplex PCR reads through MiXCR, listing each CDR3 protein once. The sample comprises hundreds of thousands of distinct CDR3 sequences, approximately 13% of which are singletons, and about 9.1% rests with the top ten. The sample comprised blood. Every receptor here comes from a woman aged 18-30 years with Graves' hyperthyroidism.

This clonotype was observed a handful of times. This sequence joins TRBV12-3 or TRBV12-4 and TRBJ2-1, with 10 bases identical to TRBD2. The V segment lost 7 bases and the J segment 5 bases; nucleotides outside the gene matches: 8. This CDR3 is 15 amino acids long. This CDR3 is CASNFRSGRHNEQFF. CDR3 nucleotides: TGTGCCAGCAATTTCCGTAGCGGGAGGCACAATGAGCAGTTCTTC.

V and J are TRBV28 and TRBJ2-7; D remains ambiguous. CDR1 and CDR2 (germline): MDHEN, SYDVKM. This CDR3 comprises 13 residues. Trimming took 7 bases from V and 1 from J, leaving 11 bases between them. This CDR3 is CASMPSGSYEQYF. The CDR3 DNA reads TGTGCCAGCATGCCCTCAGGTTCCTACGAGCAGTACTTC.

As concerns this clonotype: With a much larger clone just one base away, this may be a read error. The chain combines TRBV15 with TRBJ2-5, with a possible D match to TRBD2 (6 bases). The CDR3 runs 15 residues. Trimming cost V 5 bases and J 7 bases, with 20 bases left between them. In germline, CDR1 is LNHNV, CDR2 YYDKDF (reference sequence). CDR3 nucleotide sequence: TGTGCCACCAGCTGGACTAAAAACCGTAGAGGGACCCAGTACTTC. Translating gives CATSWTKNRRGTQYF.

The V and J genes are TRBV9 and TRBJ1-2, with unresolved D. In germline, CDR1 is SGDLS, CDR2 YYNGEE. V was pared by 4 bases and J by 2 bases, with 24 bases between. This CDR3 is built from 18 residues. CDR3 sequence reads: CASSSTDLPVTLNYGYTF. In DNA form, the CDR3 reads TGTGCCAGCAGCTCGACCGATTTGCCGGTAACATTGAACTATGGCTACACCTTC.

This clonotype was seen many times. V is TRBV27 and J is TRBJ1-5; D is unresolved. There are 16 residues in the CDR3. Germline CDR1 is MNHEY and CDR2 is SMNVEV (reference sequence). The V gene lost 5 bases and the J gene lost 0 bases, with 14 bases spanning the gap. The CDR3 region has the DNA TGTGCCAGCAGTGGCAAGGGCGGGGATAGCAATCAGCCCCAGCATTTT. Its translation is CASSGKGGDSNQPQHF.

This clonotype was seen a few times. The rearrangement links TRBV10-3 to TRBJ2-2; TRBD2 matches at 10 bases. Germline CDR1 ENHRY, CDR2 SYGVKD. The V gene end was trimmed by 0 bases and the J gene end by 5 bases; junction bases not matched to a gene: 3. This CDR3 spans 16 amino acids. CDR3 coding DNA: TGTGCCATCAGTGAGTCGGGTAGCGGGGGGACCGGGGAGCTGTTTTTT. Translated: CAISESGSGGTGELFF.

This clonotype was found a few times. This chain links TRBV5-4 with TRBJ1-1; 8 bases fit TRBD1. Losses at the gene ends were 2 bases for V and 1 base for J; bases not matched to a gene: 16. Germline lookup yields CDR1 SGHNT and CDR2 YYREEE (reference sequence). This CDR3 region has 19 residues. CDR3 in amino acids: CASSLDSGSGQGANTEAFF. CDR3 nucleotide sequence: TGTGCCAGCAGCTTAGACTCCGGGTCTGGGCAGGGGGCGAACACTGAAGCTTTCTTT.

This clonotype was detected only a few times. The gene calls are TRBV5-1 and TRBJ2-5; D unresolved. V was clipped by 0 bases and J by 3 bases, with 12 bases between them. From germline, CDR1 is SGHRS and CDR2 YFSETQ. The CDR3 is 15 amino acids. The CDR3 is CASSLGKGSKETQYF. As DNA, the CDR3 is TGCGCCAGCAGCTTGGGGAAGGGTAGCAAAGAGACCCAGTACTTC. The full variable domain, its missing parts supplied by reference TRBV5-1 and TRBJ2-5, is KAGVTQTPRYLIKTRGQQVTLSCSPISGHRSVSWYQQTPGQGLQFLFEYFSETQRNKGNFPGRFSGRQFSNSRSEMNVSTLELGDSALYLCASSLGKGSKETQYFGPGTRLLVL.

In this sample, this clonotype turned up many times. This chain connects TRBV15 to TRBJ1-5; tentatively, D is TRBD1 (5 bases). In germline, CDR1 is LNHNV, CDR2 YYDKDF (reference sequence). This CDR3 region has 15 residues. V lost 5 bases, J lost 2 bases, and 13 bases lay in between. The CDR3 DNA follows: TGTGCCACCAGCGTCTGGGACTCGGGCAATCAGCCCCAGCATTTT. Amino acid sequence: CATSVWDSGNQPQHF.

This clonotype occurred many times. The genes are TRBV3-1 and TRBJ2-6; D ambiguous. Trimming removed 1 base from V and 6 bases from J, with 7 bases in between. This CDR3 has 14 residues. The V gene's germline CDR1 is LGHDT and CDR2 YNNKEL (reference sequence). CDR3 nucleotide sequence: TGTGCCAGCAGCCAAGGTCGGCAGGCCAACGTCCTGACTTTC. As protein: CASSQGRQANVLTF. Drawing the rest from reference TRBV3-1 and TRBJ2-6, the complete variable domain is DTAVSQTPKYLVTQMGNDKSIKCEQNLGHDTMYWYKQDSKKFLKIMFSYNNKELIINETVPNRFSPKSPDKAHLNLHINSLELGDSAVYFCASSQGRQANVLTFGAGSRLTVL.

At least ten counts were recorded for this clonotype. This chain joins TRBV29-1 and TRBJ1-1, with no clear D. V was trimmed by 4 bases and J by 0 bases, leaving 6 bases between them. The CDR3 totals 12 residues. CDR1 and CDR2 (germline): SQVTM, ANQGSEA. In DNA, the CDR3 is TGCAGCGTTGTACACGTGAACACTGAAGCTTTCTTT. Translating it yields CSVVHVNTEAFF. Complete variable domain (other parts from reference TRBV29-1 and TRBJ1-1): SAVISQKPSRDICQRGTSLTIQCQVDSQVTMMFWYRQQPGQSLTLIATANQGSEATYESGFVIDKFPISRPNLTFSTLTVSNMSPEDSSIYLCSVVHVNTEAFFGQGTRLTVV.

V gene TRBV7-2 combines with J gene TRBJ2-2; D possibly matches TRBD1 or TRBD2 (5 bases each). Germline V gene lookup returns CDR1 SGHTA and CDR2 FQGNSA. V lost 5 bases, J lost 0 bases, and 13 bases lay in between. This CDR3 region has 16 residues. This CDR3 is CASSRIGASNTGELFF. CDR3 coding DNA: TGTGCCAGCAGCAGGATCGGGGCTTCGAACACCGGGGAGCTGTTTTTT.

This clonotype has just a few counts. The chain carries TRBV15 and TRBJ2-1; 7 bases map to TRBD2. J gave up 6 bases and V 5 bases, and 7 bases lay outside the gene matches. This CDR3 spans 14 amino acids. Germline V gives CDR1 LNHNV, CDR2 YYDKDF (reference sequence). DNA of the CDR3: TGTGCCACCAGCGTGGCTAGGGAGGGCAATGAGCAGTTCTTC. Its translation: CATSVAREGNEQFF.

This clonotype has more than one count but fewer than ten. The rearrangement uses TRBV20-1 and TRBJ2-2, with a tentative D call TRBD1 (6 bases). CDR1 DFQATT and CDR2 SNEGSKA come from the germline V gene (reference sequence). Trimming cost V 6 bases and J 4 bases, with 9 bases left between them. The CDR3 covers 12 residues. CDR3 protein: CSAQGGTGELFF. As DNA, the CDR3 is TGCAGTGCCCAAGGGGGCACCGGGGAGCTGTTTTTT.

This clonotype showed up many times. The V call is TRBV28, the J call TRBJ2-7; 7 bases match TRBD1. In germline, CDR1 is MDHEN, CDR2 SYDVKM. With 7 bases clipped from V and 5 bases from J, the junction kept 8 bases outside the gene matches. The CDR3 is made up of 13 amino acids. The CDR3 is CASTTTGPNEQYF. CDR3 DNA sequence: TGTGCCAGCACAACGACAGGGCCGAACGAGCAGTACTTC. The whole variable domain, filled in from reference TRBV28 and TRBJ2-7, reads DVKVTQSSRYLVKRTGEKVFLECVQDMDHENMFWYRQDPGLGLRLIYFSYDVKMKEKGDIPEGYSVSREKKERFSLILESASTNQTSMYLCASTTTGPNEQYFGPGTRLTVT.

This clonotype was picked up many times. This chain uses TRBV6-1 with TRBJ2-6, with 9 bases lining up with TRBD1. In germline, CDR1 is MNHNS, CDR2 SASEGT. CDR3 length equals 17 residues. V shed 5 bases, J shed 1 base, and the junction held 6 bases outside the gene matches. The CDR3 region is CASSPGQGGSGANVLTF. The CDR3 DNA reads TGTGCCAGCAGTCCGGGACAGGGTGGGTCTGGGGCCAACGTCCTGACTTTC.